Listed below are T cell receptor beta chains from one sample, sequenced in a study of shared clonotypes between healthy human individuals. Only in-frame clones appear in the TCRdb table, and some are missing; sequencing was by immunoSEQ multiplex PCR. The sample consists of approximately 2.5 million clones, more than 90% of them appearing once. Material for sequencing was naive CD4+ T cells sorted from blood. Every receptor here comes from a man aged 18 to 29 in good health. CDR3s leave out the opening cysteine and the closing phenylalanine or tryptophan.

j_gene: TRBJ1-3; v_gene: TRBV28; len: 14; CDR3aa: ASSQEHSSSGNTIY
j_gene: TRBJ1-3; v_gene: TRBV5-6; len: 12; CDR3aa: ASSLGDRGNTIY
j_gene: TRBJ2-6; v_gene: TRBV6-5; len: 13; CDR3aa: ASSPRGTGANVLT
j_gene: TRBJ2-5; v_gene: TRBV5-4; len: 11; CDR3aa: ASSLAGGETQY
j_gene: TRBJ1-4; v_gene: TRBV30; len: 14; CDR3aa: AWSGDRVPANEKLF
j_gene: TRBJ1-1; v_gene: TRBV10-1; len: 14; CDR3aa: ASSMRTGGTNTEAF
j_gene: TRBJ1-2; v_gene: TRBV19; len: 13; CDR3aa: ASSGSGQGVVGYT
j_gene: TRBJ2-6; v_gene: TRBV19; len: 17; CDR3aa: ASSVFHLQGPSGANVLT
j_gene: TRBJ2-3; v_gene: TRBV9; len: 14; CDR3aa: ASSPYRTSGANTQY
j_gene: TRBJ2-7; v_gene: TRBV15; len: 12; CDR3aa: ATSRQGANYEQY
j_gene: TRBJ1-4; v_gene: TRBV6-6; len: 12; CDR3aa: ASSYQKTNEKLF
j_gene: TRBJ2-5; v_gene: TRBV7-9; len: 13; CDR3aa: ASRFLGAVSETQY
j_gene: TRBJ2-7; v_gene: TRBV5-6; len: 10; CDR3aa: ASSFRGDEQY
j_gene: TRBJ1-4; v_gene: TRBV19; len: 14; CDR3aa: ASSMSLKGANEKLF
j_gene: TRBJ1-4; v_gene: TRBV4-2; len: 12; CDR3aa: ASSQDSINEKLF
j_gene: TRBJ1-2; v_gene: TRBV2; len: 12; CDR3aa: ASSEQTANYGYT
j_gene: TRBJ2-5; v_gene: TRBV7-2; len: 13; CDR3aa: ASSLRAGRRETQY
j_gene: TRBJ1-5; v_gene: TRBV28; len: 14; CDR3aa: ASSLVGTGGYQPQH
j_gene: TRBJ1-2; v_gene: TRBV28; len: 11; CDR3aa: ASWDSRNYGYT
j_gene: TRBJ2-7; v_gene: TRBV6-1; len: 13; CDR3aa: ASSLAGVSTNEQY
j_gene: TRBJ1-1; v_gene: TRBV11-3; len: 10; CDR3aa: ASSGPSTEAF
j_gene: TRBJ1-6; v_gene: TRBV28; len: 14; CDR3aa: ASSLGGRGLGSPLH
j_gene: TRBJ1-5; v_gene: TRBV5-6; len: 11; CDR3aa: ASSLGGVQPQH
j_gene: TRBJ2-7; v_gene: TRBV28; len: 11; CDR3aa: ASSEITTYEQY
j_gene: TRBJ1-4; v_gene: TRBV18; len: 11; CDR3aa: ASSPLDNEKLF
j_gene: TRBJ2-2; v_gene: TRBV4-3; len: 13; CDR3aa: ASSQEGQRGGELF
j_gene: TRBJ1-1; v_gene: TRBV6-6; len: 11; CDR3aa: ASSSNSNTEAF
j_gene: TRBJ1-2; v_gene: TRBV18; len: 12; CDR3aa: ASSPGTTSYGYT
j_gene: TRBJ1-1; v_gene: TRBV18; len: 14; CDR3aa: ASSLGQEGPNTEAF
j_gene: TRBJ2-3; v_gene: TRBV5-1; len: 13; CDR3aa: ASSLGQQSVNTQY
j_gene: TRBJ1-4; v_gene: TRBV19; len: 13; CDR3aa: ASRNGDSLNEKLF
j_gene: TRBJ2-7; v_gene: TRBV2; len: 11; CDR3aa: ATTGGYAYEQY
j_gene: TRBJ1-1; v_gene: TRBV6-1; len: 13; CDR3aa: ASTKGGGGNTEAF
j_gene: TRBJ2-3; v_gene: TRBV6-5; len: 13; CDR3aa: ASSSTSPRVGTQY
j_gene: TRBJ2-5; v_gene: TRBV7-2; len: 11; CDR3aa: ASSPGVQETQY
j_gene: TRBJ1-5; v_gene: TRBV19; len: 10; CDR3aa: ASSLVRGPQH
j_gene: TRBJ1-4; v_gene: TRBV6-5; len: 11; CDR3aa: ASSYLEGEKLF
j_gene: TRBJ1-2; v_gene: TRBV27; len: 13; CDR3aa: ASSPAGTGAGGYT
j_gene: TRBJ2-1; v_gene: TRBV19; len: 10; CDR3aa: ASTNSYNEQF
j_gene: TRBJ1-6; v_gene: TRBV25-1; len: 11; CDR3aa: ASSESWVGPLH
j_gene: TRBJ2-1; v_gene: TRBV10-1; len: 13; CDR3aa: ASRVVYRGDNEQF
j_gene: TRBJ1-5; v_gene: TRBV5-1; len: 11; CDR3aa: ASSTGGDQPQH
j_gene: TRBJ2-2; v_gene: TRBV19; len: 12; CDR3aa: ASSLMTGTGELF
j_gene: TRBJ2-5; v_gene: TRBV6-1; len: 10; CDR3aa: ASSDIPGIQY
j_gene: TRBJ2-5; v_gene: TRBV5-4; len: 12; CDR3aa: ASSLGQRGETQY
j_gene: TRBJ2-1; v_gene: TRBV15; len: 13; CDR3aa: ATRREREVYNEQF
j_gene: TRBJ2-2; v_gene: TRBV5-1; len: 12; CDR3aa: ASSQEGNTGELF
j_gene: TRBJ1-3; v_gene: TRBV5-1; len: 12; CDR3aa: ASSLEGSGNTIY
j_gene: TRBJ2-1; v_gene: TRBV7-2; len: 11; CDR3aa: ASSATRVSEQF
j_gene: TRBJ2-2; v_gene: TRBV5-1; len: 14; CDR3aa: ASSLLLAGNTGELF
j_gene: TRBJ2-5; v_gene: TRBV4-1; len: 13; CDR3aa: ASSQDGVFQETQY